The 8 T cell receptor beta chains below come from one sample, sequenced in a study of blood T cell repertoires in COVID-19. TCRdb's table, derived via immunoSEQ multiplex PCR, lists solely in-frame clones and lacks some. This sample has 120,000 to 150,000 clones, with 80% found just once. Sequences were obtained from peripheral blood. Receptor source: a man aged 60 to 69 with active or convalescent COVID-19.

V is TRBV28 and J is TRBJ2-2, with a tentative D call TRBD2 (6 bases). There are 12 residues in the CDR3. The V gene lost 8 bases and the J gene lost 7 bases, with 11 bases spanning the gap. The germline gives CDR1 MDHEN, CDR2 SYDVKM. The CDR3 loop is CASWAGIGELFF. CDR3 DNA sequence: TGTGCCAGCTGGGCGGGGATCGGGGAGCTGTTTTTT.

The V and J genes are TRBV11-2 and TRBJ2-7, with 7 nucleotides matching TRBD2. This CDR3 has 18 residues. Germline trimming cut 4 bases from V and 5 bases from J; bases unmatched to any gene: 20. Germline V gene sequence: CDR1 SGHAT, CDR2 FQNNGV. The CDR3 loop is CASSSGWDYLNLGDEQYF. The CDR3 nucleotides are TGTGCCAGCAGCTCGGGGTGGGACTATTTGAATCTGGGCGACGAGCAGTACTTC.

This clone was picked up a small number of times. V and J are TRBV6-6 and TRBJ2-2; TRBD1 matches at 8 bases. This CDR3 comprises 15 residues. Unmatched junction bases numbered 10, after V lost 6 bases and J lost 7 bases. Germline values: CDR1 MNHNY, CDR2 SVGAGI (reference sequence). In DNA form, the CDR3 reads TGTGCCAGCAGAGGAGACAGGGGAATTTTCGGGGAGCTGTTTTTT. Its protein product is CASRGDRGIFGELFF.

The rearrangement links TRBV29-1 to TRBJ2-1; 8 positions agree with TRBD2. CDR3 length: 14 amino acids. Germline CDR1 reads SQVTM; CDR2 reads ANQGSEA. Trimming removed 7 bases from V and 6 bases from J; junction bases left unmatched: 11. The CDR3 loop reads CSAPGRASFNEQFF. In DNA, the CDR3 is TGCAGCGCCCCCGGGAGGGCCTCTTTCAATGAGCAGTTCTTC.

CDR3 amino acids: CSVQGELTEAFF. The CDR3 DNA reads as TGCAGCGTCCAAGGAGAGCTCACTGAAGCTTTCTTT. V and J are TRBV29-1 and TRBJ1-1; D gene unclear. Germline V CDR1 and CDR2: SQVTM, ANQGSEA. Trimming removed 6 bases from V and 4 bases from J, with 12 bases in between. The CDR3 consists of 12 residues.

A single count supports this clone. The chain carries TRBV19 and TRBJ2-2; D unresolved. Germline V gives CDR1 LNHDA, CDR2 SQIVND (reference sequence). Trimming cost V 6 bases and J 2 bases, with 10 bases left between them. This CDR3 has 14 residues. For the CDR3, the DNA is TGTGCCAGTAGCGCGGCTATTAACACCGGGGAGCTGTTTTTT. Its translation: CASSAAINTGELFF.

V is TRBV11-3 and J is TRBJ2-1; 11 nucleotides agree with TRBD1. The germline V gene has CDR1 SGHNT and CDR2 YENEEA. The junction had 14 bases not matched to a gene; V was cut back by 10 bases and J by 9 bases. The CDR3 is 15 amino acids. This CDR3 is CATSDGTGGSGEQFF. CDR3 DNA sequence: TGTGCCACTTCGGACGGGACAGGGGGGTCTGGTGAGCAGTTCTTC.

The J gene is TRBJ2-3, the V gene TRBV4-2; 9 positions match TRBD2. The V gene's germline CDR1 is LGHNA and CDR2 YNFKEQ. V was pared by 0 bases and J by 5 bases, with 6 bases of the junction left unmatched. This CDR3 region has 16 residues. CDR3 DNA sequence: TGTGCCAGCAGCCAAGAGAGGCGGGAGGGAGTAGATACGCAGTATTTT. It translates to CASSQERREGVDTQYF.